The entry below describes one T cell receptor beta chain. The antigen is unknown. This specimen comes from a study of cytomegalovirus exposure and HLA in healthy donors. Study results and limitations: The study put 150 or so TCR beta chains on its list as cytomegalovirus-associated. Through in vitro validation, a few CMV-associated chains were shown to be specific for CMV antigens.

The repertoire was sequenced with immunoSEQ multiplex PCR; TCRdb's copy has only in-frame clones and lacks some. The sample carries some 250,000 clones, less than 95% recorded once. The donors were part of the validation cohort, which consisted of more than 90 subjects and was separate from the first cohort of under 850 subjects. This clonotype was sampled from a woman aged 25 to 39 in good health and CMV-seronegative. Sequenced: PBMCs.

The CDR3 DNA follows: TGTGCCAGCAGCTTAGCACTAGCGGGCTCCTACAATGAGCAGTTCTTC. Amino acid sequence: CASSLALAGSYNEQFF. The chain carries TRBV7-9 and TRBJ2-1, with 9 bases fitting TRBD2. With V trimmed by 0 bases and J by 0 bases, 0 bases remained unmatched. Germline V gives CDR1 SEHNR, CDR2 FQNEAQ (reference sequence). This CDR3 is built from 16 residues.